The 16 T cell receptor beta chains in this list originate from one sample, sequenced in a study of shared clonotypes between healthy human individuals. TCRdb keeps only in-frame clones here, not all; method: immunoSEQ multiplex PCR. The repertoire consists of about 1 million clones, with roughly 75% occurring once and the leading ten covering about 1.5%. The sequencing sample was made of memory CD4+ T cells sorted from blood. Documented subset: CD45RA-negative fraction. The source of these receptors is a man younger than 35 in good health.

The rearrangement joins TRBV5-1 to TRBJ1-6; 8 bases match TRBD1. This CDR3 contains 20 residues. CDR1 is SGHRS, CDR2 YFSETQ, per germline. After removal of 4 bases from V and 0 bases from J, the junction contained 15 bases not matched to a gene. The CDR3 coding sequence is TGCGCCAGCAGCCCGGATCCCCGGGACAGGAGATACTCCTATAATTCACCCCTCCACTTT. This sequence encodes CASSPDPRDRRYSYNSPLHF.

Comments on this clone: Additional DNA sequences in this sample encode the identical CDR3. The rearrangement links TRBV18 to TRBJ2-5; no clear D. The germline gives CDR1 KGHSH, CDR2 LQKENI. This CDR3 has 13 amino acids. The ends were cut back, 2 bases at V and 1 base at J, with 5 bases in the middle. As DNA, the CDR3 is TGTGCCAGCTCACCAGGGGTCCAAGAGACCCAGTACTTC. Its translation: CASSPGVQETQYF.

In nucleotides, the CDR3 is TGTGCCAGCAGGCCACAGGGGGCGTTAGAGACCCAGTACTTC. This codes for CASRPQGALETQYF. The chain combines TRBV5-6 with TRBJ2-5; 9 bases are a match to TRBD1. V was clipped by 5 bases and J by 4 bases; unmatched bases: 6. The CDR3 runs to 14 residues. Germline V gene sequence: CDR1 SGHDT, CDR2 YYEEEE.

The chain couples TRBV4-1 to TRBJ2-5, with TRBD1 identical over 7 bases. Trimming at V came to 1 base and at J to 1 base, leaving 12 bases not matched to a gene. Germline V gene lookup returns CDR1 MGHRA and CDR2 YSYEKL. The CDR3 runs 18 residues. The chain's CDR3 is CASSQGGFGRGFQETQYF. The CDR3 DNA sequence: TGCGCCAGCAGCCAAGGGGGGTTTGGCAGGGGGTTCCAAGAGACCCAGTACTTC.

This clone was seen once. This sequence joins TRBV4-3 and TRBJ1-2; 7 bases align to TRBD1. Germline V gene sequence: CDR1 LGHNA, CDR2 YSLEER. After removal of 4 bases from V and 8 bases from J, the junction contained 10 bases not matched to a gene. This CDR3 is built from 14 residues. The CDR3 DNA follows: TGCGCCAGCAGCCCCCTCGAGACAGGGAACGGCTACACCTTC. This encodes CASSPLETGNGYTF.

This sequence joins TRBV30 and TRBJ1-1; TRBD1 agrees at 9 bases. The CDR3 covers 14 residues. Trimming removed 3 bases from V and 4 bases from J; junction bases left unmatched: 6. CDR1 and CDR2 (germline): GTSNPN, SVGIG (reference sequence). CDR3 in amino acids: CAWRGQGGFTEAFF. The CDR3 coding sequence is TGTGCCTGGAGGGGACAGGGTGGGTTCACTGAAGCTTTCTTT. Supplemented by reference TRBV30 and TRBJ1-1, the full variable domain reads SQTIHQWPATLVQPVGSPLSLECTVEGTSNPNLYWYRQAAGRGLQLLFYSVGIGQISSEVPQNLSASRPQDRQFILSSKKLLLSDSGFYLCAWRGQGGFTEAFFGQGTRLTVV.

This clone was observed a handful of times. This sample also contains other DNA sequences that code for the same CDR3. The J gene is TRBJ1-4, the V gene TRBV6-6, with TRBD1 matching over 10 bases. Germline V gives CDR1 MNHNY, CDR2 SVGAGI (reference sequence). The CDR3 has 14 amino acids. J was trimmed by 8 bases and V by 6 bases; bases with no gene match: 6. The CDR3: CASSPGQGGEKLFF. The CDR3 region has the DNA TGTGCCAGCAGCCCAGGACAGGGGGGAGAAAAACTGTTTTTT.

The chain has TRBV5-1 and TRBJ2-1, with 8 positions matching TRBD2. After removal of 4 bases from V and 4 bases from J, the junction contained 10 bases not matched to a gene. Germline loops: CDR1 SGHRS, CDR2 YFSETQ. The CDR3 covers 16 residues. For the CDR3, the DNA is TGCGCCAGCAGCCTCCTCGGGCTAGCGGGTTACAATGAGCAGTTCTTC. It translates to CASSLLGLAGYNEQFF.

The V and J genes are TRBV6-5 and TRBJ2-3; D call uncertain. Trimming shortened V by 6 bases and J by 7 bases, and 11 bases separated the two germline ends. The germline CDR1 and CDR2 sequences are MNHEY and SVGAGI. The CDR3 loop spans 12 amino acids. The CDR3 sequence is CASSPSPNTQYF. For the CDR3, the DNA is TGTGCCAGCAGCCCCTCCCCTAATACGCAGTATTTT.

Points on this clone: The germline gene is not matched at one end of the junction; a read error may be the cause. The J gene is TRBJ1-2, the V gene TRBV11-2, with no clear D. The CDR3 loop spans 13 amino acids. Germline loops: CDR1 SGHAT, CDR2 FQNNGV. The chain's CDR3 is CASSLDMNYGYTF. In DNA, the CDR3 is TGTGCCAGCAGCCTAGACATGAACTATGGCTACACCTTC.

Comments on this clone: This could be a read error, since a much larger clone is one nucleotide away. At the DNA level, this CDR3 is encoded by other sequences in the same sample as well. This chain uses TRBV5-6 with TRBJ2-5; unclear D gene. V gave up 0 bases and J gave up 2 bases, with 5 bases separating them. CDR1 and CDR2 from the germline V gene are SGHDT and YYEEEE. The CDR3 is 13 amino acids. CDR3: CASSLGVQETQYF. The CDR3 DNA reads TGTGCCAGCAGCTTGGGGGTACAAGAGACCCAGTACTTC. Full variable domain (outside the CDR3, taken from reference TRBV5-6 and TRBJ2-5): DAGVTQSPTHLIKTRGQQVTLRCSPKSGHDTVSWYQQALGQGPQFIFQYYEEEERQRGNFPDRFSGHQFPNYSSELNVNALLLGDSALYLCASSLGVQETQYFGPGTRLLVL.

V usage is TRBV2 and J usage is TRBJ2-3; tentatively, D is TRBD1 (7 bases). Germline CDR1 reads SNHLY; CDR2 reads FYNNEI. Trimming removed 8 bases at V and 3 bases at J, with 21 bases between. The CDR3 extends over 16 amino acids. The CDR3 here is CASGVEGARWTDTQYF. Written as DNA, the CDR3 is TGTGCCAGCGGGGTGGAGGGGGCAAGGTGGACAGATACGCAGTATTTT.

The J gene is TRBJ2-3, the V gene TRBV18, with 9 positions matching TRBD2. Germline V lookup: CDR1 KGHSH, CDR2 LQKENI. After removal of 3 bases from V and 2 bases from J, the junction contained 6 bases not matched to a gene. CDR3 length: 16 amino acids. DNA of the CDR3: TGTGCCAGCTCACCCTTGGCTAGCGGGGCCACAGATACGCAGTATTTT. Translation: CASSPLASGATDTQYF.

This clone was seen a single time. The rearrangement uses TRBV6-1 and TRBJ2-7; TRBD1 aligns across 7 bases. Germline loops: CDR1 MNHNS, CDR2 SASEGT. J lost 3 bases, V lost 8 bases, and 10 bases had no gene match. The CDR3 covers 14 residues. The CDR3 DNA sequence: TGTGCCAGCCTCCCGGGACAGCGAAACTACGAGCAGTACTTC. Translation gives CASLPGQRNYEQYF.

V usage is TRBV11-2 and J usage is TRBJ2-1; unclear D gene. V was clipped by 1 base and J by 7 bases, with 5 bases between them. The CDR3 runs to 12 residues. The germline V gene encodes CDR1 SGHAT and CDR2 FQNNGV. CDR3: CASSLAANEQFF. Here the CDR3 DNA reads TGTGCCAGCAGCTTAGCGGCAAATGAGCAGTTCTTC.

The genes are TRBV30 and TRBJ1-1; D might be TRBD1 (5 bases). V was shortened by 3 bases and J by 0 bases, with 11 bases between the two germline ends. The CDR3 sequence is 14 residues long. The germline gives CDR1 GTSNPN, CDR2 SVGIG (reference sequence). CDR3 protein: CAWRRDGVNTEAFF. CDR3 DNA sequence: TGTGCCTGGAGGAGGGACGGTGTGAACACTGAAGCTTTCTTT. The full variable domain, its missing parts supplied by reference TRBV30 and TRBJ1-1, is SQTIHQWPATLVQPVGSPLSLECTVEGTSNPNLYWYRQAAGRGLQLLFYSVGIGQISSEVPQNLSASRPQDRQFILSSKKLLLSDSGFYLCAWRRDGVNTEAFFGQGTRLTVV.